This is a list of T cell receptor beta chains from one sample in a study of regulatory T cells in long-lasting Graves disease. TCRdb reanalysed the multiplex PCR reads using MiXCR and keeps one entry per CDR3 protein. The data show 450,000 to 500,000 distinct CDR3 sequences, under 20% seen once. The data also belong to a second study, concerning T cells in Graves' hyperthyroidism and ophthalmopathy.

The sample was peripheral blood mononuclear cells (PBMCs), taken at new diagnosis, from a patient treated with antithyroid drugs. These receptors came from a man aged 40-50 years with Graves disease. Each CDR3 is given with its conserved first and last residue. D genes are given only for firm matches. Clone size is shown for a subset of rows, as once, few, many or a class of expanded clone.

size: many
J: TRBJ2-1
V: TRBV2
D: NA
CDR3: CASKDYNEQFF
DNA: TGTGCCAGCAAGGATTACAATGAGCAGTTCTTC

size: many
J: TRBJ1-5
V: TRBV30
D: NA
CDR3: CAWRAPGGGNQPQHF
DNA: TGTGCCTGGAGGGCACCGGGGGGAGGCAATCAGCCCCAGCATTTT

size: many
J: TRBJ2-1
V: TRBV6-4
D: TRBD2
CDR3: CASSAGTSGSNEQFF
DNA: TGTGCCAGCAGTGCCGGGACTAGCGGGAGCAATGAGCAGTTCTTC

size: NA
J: TRBJ1-4
V: TRBV27
D: NA
CDR3: CASSRSARLPNEKLFF
DNA: TGTGCCAGCAGTCGGTCGGCTCGGCTTCCGAACGAAAAACTGTTTTTT

size: few
J: TRBJ2-7
V: TRBV20-1
D: NA
CDR3: CSAPFGGGGYF
DNA: TGCAGTGCGCCCTTCGGTGGGGGTGGGTACTTC

size: NA
J: TRBJ2-3
V: TRBV28
D: NA
CDR3: CASSFVGTPRTQYF
DNA: TGTGCCAGCAGTTTTGTTGGGACTCCACGTACGCAGTATTTT

size: many
J: TRBJ2-5
V: TRBV20-1
D: NA
CDR3: CSASALGQGGGETQYF
DNA: TGCAGTGCTAGTGCCCTGGGCCAGGGGGGGGGAGAGACCCAGTACTTC

size: many
J: TRBJ2-3
V: TRBV11-2
D: NA
CDR3: CASSLPVTDTQYF
DNA: TGTGCCAGCAGCTTACCAGTCACAGATACGCAGTATTTT

size: few
J: TRBJ2-7
V: TRBV6-1
D: NA
CDR3: CASSEVGVREQYF
DNA: TGTGCCAGCAGTGAAGTCGGGGTAAGGGAGCAGTACTTC

size: few
J: TRBJ1-3
V: TRBV3-1
D: NA
CDR3: CATTPVAGNTIYF
DNA: TGTGCCACAACGCCTGTGGCTGGAAACACCATATATTTT

size: many
J: TRBJ1-1
V: TRBV11-2
D: NA
CDR3: CASSLVPGEAFF
DNA: TGTGCCAGCAGCTTGGTCCCAGGGGAAGCTTTCTTT

size: many
J: TRBJ2-1
V: TRBV5-1
D: TRBD2
CDR3: CASRLAGTSSYNEQFF
DNA: TGCGCCAGCAGATTAGCGGGAACAAGCTCCTACAATGAGCAGTTCTTC

size: many
J: TRBJ2-2
V: TRBV28
D: NA
CDR3: CASRPPGLKTGELFF
DNA: TGTGCCAGCAGACCGCCGGGACTTAAGACCGGGGAGCTGTTTTTT

size: many
J: TRBJ2-1
V: TRBV5-1
D: NA
CDR3: CASSLESGLFSYNEQFF
DNA: TGCGCCAGCAGCTTGGAAAGCGGCCTATTCTCCTACAATGAGCAGTTCTTC

size: few
J: TRBJ1-2
V: TRBV6-2/TRBV6-3
D: NA
CDR3: CASRPWGDDNYGYTF
DNA: TGTGCCAGCAGACCGTGGGGGGACGATAACTATGGCTACACCTTC

size: many
J: TRBJ1-2
V: TRBV12-3/TRBV12-4
D: TRBD1
CDR3: CASSLFSGTAYTF
DNA: TGTGCCAGCAGCCTATTTTCCGGGACAGCCTACACCTTC

size: once
J: TRBJ2-5
V: TRBV4-2
D: TRBD2
CDR3: CASSQAASGRGFQETQYF
DNA: TGTGCCAGCAGCCAAGCCGCCAGCGGGAGGGGTTTTCAAGAGACCCAGTACTTC

size: many
J: TRBJ1-3
V: TRBV18
D: NA
CDR3: CASSPSDGGNTIYF
DNA: TGTGCCAGCTCACCTTCCGACGGAGGAAACACCATATATTTT

size: many
J: TRBJ1-5
V: TRBV12-3/TRBV12-4
D: NA
CDR3: CASSFTRDQPQHF
DNA: TGTGCCAGCAGTTTTACGAGGGATCAGCCCCAGCATTTT

size: NA
J: TRBJ2-1
V: TRBV7-6
D: TRBD2
CDR3: CASSLALAGVRNEQFF
DNA: TGTGCCAGCAGCTTAGCCCTAGCGGGAGTTCGCAATGAGCAGTTCTTC

size: NA
J: TRBJ2-2
V: TRBV4-1
D: NA
CDR3: CASSQVIRRNTGELFF
DNA: TGCGCCAGCAGCCAAGTAATTAGGAGGAACACCGGGGAGCTGTTTTTT

size: NA
J: TRBJ2-1
V: TRBV14
D: TRBD2
CDR3: CASSHVAGADNEQFF
DNA: TGTGCCAGCAGCCATGTAGCGGGAGCGGACAATGAGCAGTTCTTC

size: NA
J: TRBJ2-2
V: TRBV7-9
D: NA
CDR3: CASSPGTGQGNSVTGELFF
DNA: TGTGCCAGCAGCCCCGGGACGGGACAAGGGAATTCGGTCACCGGGGAGCTGTTTTTT

size: many
J: TRBJ2-7
V: TRBV11-2
D: NA
CDR3: CASSLEGAPSYEQYF
DNA: TGTGCCAGCAGCTTAGAGGGGGCCCCCTCCTACGAGCAGTACTTC

size: many
J: TRBJ1-1
V: TRBV12-3/TRBV12-4
D: TRBD1
CDR3: CASSPGQGNTEAFF
DNA: TGTGCCAGCAGTCCGGGACAGGGGAACACTGAAGCTTTCTTT

size: NA
J: TRBJ1-5
V: TRBV6-5
D: NA
CDR3: CASSYSGRTSTDTQHF
DNA: TGTGCCAGCAGTTACTCGGGACGGACTAGCACAGATACGCAGCATTTT